Listed below are T cell receptor beta chains from one sample, sequenced in a study of control samples from healthy donors and cancer patients. The table came from immunoSEQ multiplex PCR; TCRdb's copy has only in-frame clones and leaves some out. The sample lists 100,000 to 110,000 clones, roughly 87% occurring once. The sample taken for sequencing was blood. The receptors come from a woman aged 45-65 years in good health. CDR3s include the opening cysteine and the closing phenylalanine or tryptophan. A D gene is named only where the DNA matches it firmly. The size field is filled for only some rows; it gives once, few, many or a size class.

clone size: few
V gene: TRBV3-1/TRBV3-2
D gene: -
J gene: TRBJ1-5
CDR3 length: 14
CDR3 DNA: TGTGCCAGCAGCCGGGCGAATAGCAATCAGCCCCAGCATTTT
CDR3 protein: CASSRANSNQPQHF

clone size: few
V gene: TRBV27
D gene: TRBD1
J gene: TRBJ1-5
CDR3 length: 15
CDR3 DNA: TGTGCCAGCAGTTTGGGACAGTGGTTAGGTCAGCCCCAGCATTTT
CDR3 protein: CASSLGQWLGQPQHF

clone size: -
V gene: TRBV6-1
D gene: TRBD1
J gene: TRBJ1-1
CDR3 length: 16
CDR3 DNA: TGTGCCAGCAGTGAACGAACAGGGGGTATGAACACTGAAGCTTTCTTT
CDR3 protein: CASSERTGGMNTEAFF

clone size: -
V gene: TRBV9
D gene: -
J gene: TRBJ1-3
CDR3 length: 15
CDR3 DNA: TGTGCCAGCAGCGCCGCGGGTTGGTCTGGAAACACCATATATTTT
CDR3 protein: CASSAAGWSGNTIYF

clone size: -
V gene: TRBV6-5
D gene: -
J gene: TRBJ1-2
CDR3 length: 13
CDR3 DNA: TGTGCCAGCAGTTTCTCAGGGAACTATGGCTACACCTTC
CDR3 protein: CASSFSGNYGYTF

clone size: -
V gene: TRBV7-6
D gene: -
J gene: TRBJ2-5
CDR3 length: 12
CDR3 DNA: TGTGCCAGCAGCCGACACCAAGAGACCCAGTACTTC
CDR3 protein: CASSRHQETQYF

clone size: -
V gene: TRBV3-1/TRBV3-2
D gene: -
J gene: TRBJ2-2
CDR3 length: 15
CDR3 DNA: TGTGCCAGCAGCCAAGGTACCAGCAATCCCGGGGAGCTGTTTTTT
CDR3 protein: CASSQGTSNPGELFF

clone size: -
V gene: TRBV19
D gene: -
J gene: TRBJ1-1
CDR3 length: 12
CDR3 DNA: TGTGCCAGTAGTATGTGGGGGACCGAAGCTTTCTTT
CDR3 protein: CASSMWGTEAFF

clone size: -
V gene: TRBV24-1
D gene: -
J gene: TRBJ2-1
CDR3 length: 12
CDR3 DNA: TGTGCCACCGGGGGGGCGGTCAATGAGCAGTTCTTC
CDR3 protein: CATGGAVNEQFF

clone size: -
V gene: TRBV5-1
D gene: TRBD1
J gene: TRBJ1-2
CDR3 length: 14
CDR3 DNA: TGCGCCTCTTCCCGAGGGGACAGTAACTATGGCTACACCTTC
CDR3 protein: CASSRGDSNYGYTF

clone size: -
V gene: TRBV18
D gene: -
J gene: TRBJ2-2
CDR3 length: 13
CDR3 DNA: TGTGCCAGCTCACCAGCGAAAACCGGGGAGCTGTTTTTT
CDR3 protein: CASSPAKTGELFF

clone size: few
V gene: TRBV5-1
D gene: TRBD2
J gene: TRBJ2-1
CDR3 length: 15
CDR3 DNA: TGCGCCAGCAGCTCGGGACTAGGGCCCTACAATGAGCAGTTCTTC
CDR3 protein: CASSSGLGPYNEQFF

clone size: -
V gene: TRBV5-1
D gene: -
J gene: TRBJ1-1
CDR3 length: 13
CDR3 DNA: TGCGCCAGCAGCTTGGCCAATGGCCCTGAAGCTTTCTTT
CDR3 protein: CASSLANGPEAFF

clone size: -
V gene: TRBV19
D gene: -
J gene: TRBJ2-6
CDR3 length: 16
CDR3 DNA: TGTGCCAGTATAGGCCCCCAATACTCTGGGGCCAACGTCCTGACTTTC
CDR3 protein: CASIGPQYSGANVLTF

clone size: -
V gene: TRBV6-2/TRBV6-3
D gene: -
J gene: TRBJ2-1
CDR3 length: 15
CDR3 DNA: TGTGCCAGCAGTTACGTAGCGAACTCCTACAATGAGCAGTTCTTC
CDR3 protein: CASSYVANSYNEQFF

clone size: -
V gene: TRBV9
D gene: TRBD1
J gene: TRBJ2-2
CDR3 length: 16
CDR3 DNA: TGTGCCAGCAGCCCCACGACGGGACAGGGGGCCGGGGAGCTGTTTTTT
CDR3 protein: CASSPTTGQGAGELFF

clone size: -
V gene: TRBV30
D gene: TRBD2
J gene: TRBJ2-7
CDR3 length: 13
CDR3 DNA: TGTGCCTGGGTACCGGGACTAGCTTACGAGCAGTACTTC
CDR3 protein: CAWVPGLAYEQYF

clone size: -
V gene: TRBV27
D gene: -
J gene: TRBJ2-3
CDR3 length: 15
CDR3 DNA: TGTGCCAGCAATTTAGGGGGGGCACTCACAGATACGCAGTATTTT
CDR3 protein: CASNLGGALTDTQYF

clone size: -
V gene: TRBV24-1
D gene: -
J gene: TRBJ2-6
CDR3 length: 14
CDR3 DNA: TGTGCCACCGCCCGGGGCTCTGGGGCCAACGTCCTGACTTTC
CDR3 protein: CATARGSGANVLTF

clone size: -
V gene: TRBV11-3
D gene: TRBD1
J gene: TRBJ2-5
CDR3 length: 14
CDR3 DNA: TGTGCCAGCAGCTTGGGGCCAGGGGGAGAGACCCAGTACTTC
CDR3 protein: CASSLGPGGETQYF

clone size: once
V gene: TRBV4-3
D gene: TRBD1
J gene: TRBJ2-5
CDR3 length: 16
CDR3 DNA: TGCGCCAGCAGCCGCCTCAAAGGGGGCAGGGGGCCCACCCAGTACTTC
CDR3 protein: CASSRLKGGRGPTQYF

clone size: -
V gene: TRBV6-5
D gene: -
J gene: TRBJ2-7
CDR3 length: 15
CDR3 DNA: TGTGCCAGCGTGGGGGGAGAGGCAGGGTCCTACGAGCAGTACTTC
CDR3 protein: CASVGGEAGSYEQYF

clone size: once
V gene: TRBV18
D gene: TRBD2
J gene: TRBJ2-2
CDR3 length: 17
CDR3 DNA: TGTGCCAGCTCACCACCAAACCGGGGGAGGGACACCGGGGAGCTGTTTTTT
CDR3 protein: CASSPPNRGRDTGELFF

clone size: -
V gene: TRBV2
D gene: TRBD2
J gene: TRBJ2-3
CDR3 length: 16
CDR3 DNA: TGTGCCAGCCGACGAAACGGGGGGGCCTCCCCAGATACGCAGTATTTT
CDR3 protein: CASRRNGGASPDTQYF

clone size: -
V gene: TRBV7-8
D gene: -
J gene: TRBJ2-7
CDR3 length: 14
CDR3 DNA: TGTGCCAGCAGCTTAGTACGGGGCCACGCAGTGCAGTACTTC
CDR3 protein: CASSLVRGHAVQYF

clone size: -
V gene: TRBV9
D gene: -
J gene: TRBJ2-3
CDR3 length: 14
CDR3 DNA: TGTGCCAGCAGCGTGGAACTGAACGCAGATACGCAGTATTTT
CDR3 protein: CASSVELNADTQYF

clone size: few
V gene: TRBV25-1
D gene: -
J gene: TRBJ2-5
CDR3 length: 12
CDR3 DNA: TGTGCCAGCGGAGCCCCTTTAGGGACCCAGTACTTC
CDR3 protein: CASGAPLGTQYF

clone size: once
V gene: TRBV4-3
D gene: -
J gene: TRBJ2-3
CDR3 length: 15
CDR3 DNA: TGCGCCAGCAGCCAAGATCGACTAGGACCAGATACGCAGTATTTT
CDR3 protein: CASSQDRLGPDTQYF

clone size: -
V gene: TRBV7-2
D gene: -
J gene: TRBJ2-3
CDR3 length: 13
CDR3 DNA: TGTGCCAGCAGCTTAGTATTCGGAGGCCCGCAGTATTTT
CDR3 protein: CASSLVFGGPQYF

clone size: -
V gene: TRBV11-2
D gene: TRBD1
J gene: TRBJ1-3
CDR3 length: 16
CDR3 DNA: TGTGCCAGCAGCTTAGTAGGACAGGGATCTGGAAACACCATATATTTT
CDR3 protein: CASSLVGQGSGNTIYF

clone size: -
V gene: TRBV10-3
D gene: TRBD2
J gene: TRBJ2-3
CDR3 length: 17
CDR3 DNA: TGTGCCATCAGTGTCTTAACTAGCGACCCGCTCACAGATACGCAGTATTTT
CDR3 protein: CAISVLTSDPLTDTQYF

clone size: -
V gene: TRBV4-2
D gene: TRBD1
J gene: TRBJ2-7
CDR3 length: 13
CDR3 DNA: TGTGCCAGCAGCCACCCAGGGGGTTACGAGCAGTACTTC
CDR3 protein: CASSHPGGYEQYF

clone size: -
V gene: TRBV9
D gene: TRBD1
J gene: TRBJ1-1
CDR3 length: 15
CDR3 DNA: TGTGCCAGCAGCGCAGGGACAGGGCAAAACACTGAAGCTTTCTTT
CDR3 protein: CASSAGTGQNTEAFF

clone size: -
V gene: TRBV6-5
D gene: -
J gene: TRBJ1-3
CDR3 length: 14
CDR3 DNA: TGTGCCAGCAGTTACTCGTCAGGGTCCAACACCATATATTTT
CDR3 protein: CASSYSSGSNTIYF

clone size: -
V gene: TRBV19
D gene: -
J gene: TRBJ2-1
CDR3 length: 13
CDR3 DNA: TGTGCCACCCGTCGGCAGGGAAGGGGTGAGCAGTTCTTC
CDR3 protein: CATRRQGRGEQFF

clone size: -
V gene: TRBV5-8
D gene: TRBD1
J gene: TRBJ2-7
CDR3 length: 15
CDR3 DNA: TGTGCCAGCAGCCCTTACCGGGACAGCTCCTACGAGCAGTACTTC
CDR3 protein: CASSPYRDSSYEQYF

clone size: -
V gene: TRBV28
D gene: -
J gene: TRBJ2-7
CDR3 length: 11
CDR3 DNA: TGTGCCAGCCGCGTTAAGGAGGGGGAGTACTTC
CDR3 protein: CASRVKEGEYF

clone size: -
V gene: TRBV4-3
D gene: -
J gene: TRBJ1-1
CDR3 length: 14
CDR3 DNA: TGCGCCAGCAGCCAAGATTCAGAGAACACTGAAGCTTTCTTT
CDR3 protein: CASSQDSENTEAFF

clone size: -
V gene: TRBV4-3
D gene: -
J gene: TRBJ2-5
CDR3 length: 13
CDR3 DNA: TGCGCCAGCAGCTTAGACGGTGGGGAGACCCAGTACTTC
CDR3 protein: CASSLDGGETQYF

clone size: -
V gene: TRBV4-1
D gene: -
J gene: TRBJ1-2
CDR3 length: 15
CDR3 DNA: TGCGCCAGCAGCCAAGGAAACAGGGCTAACTATGGCTACACCTTC
CDR3 protein: CASSQGNRANYGYTF

clone size: -
V gene: TRBV20-1
D gene: TRBD2
J gene: TRBJ2-3
CDR3 length: 15
CDR3 DNA: TGCAGTGCTAGTCGGGTAGCGGGGGCCCGGGATACGCAGTATTTT
CDR3 protein: CSASRVAGARDTQYF